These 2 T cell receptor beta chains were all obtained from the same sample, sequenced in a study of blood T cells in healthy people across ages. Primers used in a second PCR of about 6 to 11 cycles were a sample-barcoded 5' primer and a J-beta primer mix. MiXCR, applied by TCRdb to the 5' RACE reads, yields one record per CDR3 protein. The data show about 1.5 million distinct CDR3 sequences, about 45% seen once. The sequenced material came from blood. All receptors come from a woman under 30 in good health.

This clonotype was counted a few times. The CDR3 region is CASSYFRSGRNNEQFF. In nucleotides, the CDR3 is TGTGCCAGCAGTTACTTTCGTAGCGGGAGGAACAATGAGCAGTTCTTC. The V gene is TRBV6-5, the J gene TRBJ2-1, with TRBD2 matching 10 bases. CDR1 and CDR2 (germline): MNHEY, SVGAGI. CDR3 length: 16 residues. Losses at the gene ends were 1 base for V and 5 bases for J; bases not matched to a gene: 5.

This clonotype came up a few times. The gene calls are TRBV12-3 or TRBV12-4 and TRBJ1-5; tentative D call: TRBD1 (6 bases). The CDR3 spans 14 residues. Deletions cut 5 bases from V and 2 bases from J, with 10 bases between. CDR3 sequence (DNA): TGTGCCAGCAGTCATGCAGGGGGCAATCAGCCCCAGCATTTT. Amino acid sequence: CASSHAGGNQPQHF.